The text below deals with one TCR beta chain. Its target is not known. Deletions cut 0 bases from V and 9 bases from J, with 12 bases between. The CDR3 has 14 residues. Germline CDR1 LGHNA, CDR2 YNFKEQ. The sample is drawn from a study of shared clonotypes between healthy human individuals. Whole-study results and caveats: There were few donors, and this limited the genetic and exposure-history diversity represented.

Per sorted-subset replicate PCR, input was around 200 ng DNA, representing 30,000 to 35,000 T cell genomes. As handled by the study authors: Junction-only immunoSEQ data arrived without quality scores, meaning filtering differed. Repertoires were generated with immunoSEQ multiplex PCR, while TCRdb's copy carries only in-frame clones and drops some. D and trimming were read from the DNA, whereas the V and J calls and clone size are those reported in that table. Among around 700,000 clones listed, approximately 75% were seen once. V and J are TRBV4-2 and TRBJ2-1, with no clear D. The source of this sequence is a woman aged 30 to 39 in good health. The sequencing input was memory CD4+ T cells sorted from blood. Subset here: CD45RA-negative fraction. The CDR3 DNA is TGTGCCAGCAGCCAAGAAGACGAGTCGGCTGAGCAGTTCTTC. Translated, it gives CASSQEDESAEQFF.